One and the same sample provided the 5 T cell receptor beta chains below, sequenced in a study of blood T cell repertoires in COVID-19. Produced via immunoSEQ multiplex PCR; TCRdb's table is partial and in-frame only. The table shows fewer than 200,000 clones, with around 90% occurring only once. Sequenced input: peripheral blood. These receptors all stem from a man aged 55 to 69 with acute or convalescent COVID-19.

The sample holds one count of this clone. The CDR3 DNA reads TGTGCCAGCAGCCAAAGCGGGGGGGAAGAGACCCAGTACTTC. This gives the protein CASSQSGGEETQYF. The J gene is TRBJ2-5, the V gene TRBV14; 10 bases match TRBD2. V shed 2 bases and J 3 bases; nucleotides not matched to a gene: 0. Germline V gene sequence: CDR1 SGHDN, CDR2 FVKESK. This CDR3 has 14 residues. The whole variable domain, filled in from reference TRBV14 and TRBJ2-5, reads EAGVTQFPSHSVIEKGQTVTLRCDPISGHDNLYWYRRVMGKEIKFLLHFVKESKQDESGMPNNRFLAERTGGTYSTLKVQPAELEDSGVYFCASSQSGGEETQYFGPGTRLLVL.

The chain couples TRBV4-2 to TRBJ2-7, with 10 bases lining up with TRBD2. Trimming took 0 bases from V and 6 from J; bases not matched to a gene: 5. Germline CDR1 reads LGHNA; CDR2 reads YNFKEQ. This CDR3 spans 15 amino acids. The CDR3 DNA is TGTGCCAGCAGCCAAGATTTTGCTAGCGGGAGCGAGCAGTACTTC. Amino acids: CASSQDFASGSEQYF.

The chain joins TRBV5-1 to TRBJ2-7; 7 nucleotides line up with TRBD1. Germline lookup yields CDR1 SGHRS and CDR2 YFSETQ. With 4 bases clipped from V and 2 bases from J, the junction kept 9 bases outside the gene matches. The CDR3 has 15 amino acids. The CDR3 nucleotides read TGCGCCAGCAGCCCCCGTCCCGGGACAGCCTACGAGCAGTACGTC. It translates to CASSPRPGTAYEQYV.

This chain links TRBV30 with TRBJ1-2, with D perhaps TRBD1 (5 bases). The germline V gene encodes CDR1 GTSNPN and CDR2 SVGIG (reference sequence). The CDR3 contains 13 residues. The V end lost 0 bases, the J end lost 8 bases, and 13 bases lay between the germline ends. The CDR3 region is CAWSVQRGLGYTF. The CDR3 DNA sequence: TGTGCCTGGAGTGTACAAAGGGGCTTAGGCTACACCTTC. Combining the CDR3 with reference TRBV30 and TRBJ1-2 gives the whole variable domain SQTIHQWPATLVQPVGSPLSLECTVEGTSNPNLYWYRQAAGRGLQLLFYSVGIGQISSEVPQNLSASRPQDRQFILSSKKLLLSDSGFYLCAWSVQRGLGYTFGSGTRLTVV.

CDR3 loop: CASSQDNRGNYGYTF. CDR3 DNA: TGTGCCAGCAGCCAAGATAACAGGGGCAACTATGGCTACACCTTC. The chain couples TRBV4-2 to TRBJ1-2, with 7 bases lining up with TRBD1. The J segment lost 2 bases and the V segment lost 0 bases, leaving 3 bases of the junction unmatched. This CDR3 comprises 15 residues. The germline gives CDR1 LGHNA, CDR2 YNFKEQ.